These 28 T cell receptor beta chains were sequenced from one sample in a study of beta chain features in type 1 diabetes. No antigens are known for them. Since all of the isolated RNA was reverse transcribed, expressed TCRB transcripts were what got sequenced. Only in-frame clones appear in the TCRdb table, and some are missing; sequencing was by immunoSEQ multiplex PCR. The profile shows some 250,000 clones, 11% to 15% of them singletons. Findings and caveats of the study: All four CD4+ subsets of Type 1 diabetes patients contained TCRB CDR3s that were moderately but significantly shorter.

Specimen: naive CD4+ T cells from blood. Source of these receptors: a man aged 30 to 45 with type 1 diabetes.

This chain uses TRBV30 with TRBJ1-5; TRBD1 aligns across 9 bases. The CDR3 has 18 residues. V lost 4 bases to trimming and J lost 1 base; unmatched junction nucleotides: 14. Germline V lookup: CDR1 GTSNPN, CDR2 SVGIG (reference sequence). The CDR3 is CAWTPGTGRGRSNQPQHF. The CDR3, as DNA: TGTGCCTGGACCCCCGGGACAGGGCGGGGAAGGAGCAATCAGCCCCAGCATTTT.

The table lists this clone with a few counts. The J gene is TRBJ2-3, the V gene TRBV2, with D possibly matching TRBD1 (6 bases). The CDR3 totals 15 residues. The germline V gene encodes CDR1 SNHLY and CDR2 FYNNEI. Trimming took off 4 bases at V and 0 bases at J, with 11 bases between the two ends. CDR3 sequence (DNA): TGTGCCAGCAGTGGGGGGCCACCCAGCACAGATACGCAGTATTTT. It specifies CASSGGPPSTDTQYF. The full variable domain, its missing parts supplied by reference TRBV2 and TRBJ2-3, is EPEVTQTPSHQVTQMGQEVILRCVPISNHLYFYWYRQILGQKVEFLVSFYNNEISEKSEIFDDQFSVERPDGSNFTLKIRSTKLEDSAMYFCASSGGPPSTDTQYFGPGTRLTVL.

The V gene is TRBV18, the J gene TRBJ2-5; TRBD2 aligns across 7 bases. From germline, CDR1 is KGHSH and CDR2 LQKENI. The CDR3 is 15 residues long. The J segment lost 4 bases and the V segment lost 3 bases, leaving 8 bases of the junction unmatched. Here the CDR3 DNA reads TGTGCCAGCTCACCCGGGGAGGGAGAACGAGAGACCCAGTACTTC. This sequence encodes CASSPGEGERETQYF.

This clone was seen more than once but under ten times. The chain has TRBV7-2 and TRBJ2-3; 9 bases align to TRBD2. CDR3 length equals 15 residues. Germline CDR1 reads SGHTA; CDR2 reads FQGNSA. After removal of 0 bases from V and 4 bases from J, the junction contained 2 bases not matched to a gene. CDR3 in DNA: TGTGCCAGCAGCTTAGCGCCTAGCGGGGCAGATACGCAGTATTTT. This codes for CASSLAPSGADTQYF.

This clone was counted between two and nine times. This same CDR3 is encoded by further DNA sequences in the sample. The chain uses TRBV7-9 and TRBJ1-1; D not certain. Germline values: CDR1 SEHNR, CDR2 FQNEAQ (reference sequence). The CDR3 runs 12 residues. V was cut by 1 base and J by 8 bases, with 8 bases left in between. The CDR3, as DNA: TGTGCCAGCAGCTTAGTGACGGGGGAAGCTTTCTTT. As protein: CASSLVTGEAFF.

The chain has TRBV14 and TRBJ2-7; 13 nucleotides line up with TRBD2. The CDR3 consists of 16 residues. V dropped 3 bases and J dropped 0; count of bases not matched to a gene: 2. The germline gives CDR1 SGHDN, CDR2 FVKESK. CDR3 sequence: CASSQTSGRISYEQYF. CDR3 coding DNA: TGTGCCAGCAGCCAGACTAGCGGGAGGATCTCCTACGAGCAGTACTTC.

The chain carries TRBV19 and TRBJ2-7; 13 bases are a match to TRBD2. This CDR3 comprises 16 residues. After removal of 6 bases from V and 2 bases from J, the junction contained 7 bases not matched to a gene. Germline loops: CDR1 LNHDA, CDR2 SQIVND (reference sequence). The CDR3 here is CASSLMGLAGTYEQYF. CDR3 coding DNA: TGTGCCAGTAGCCTTATGGGACTAGCGGGAACCTACGAGCAGTACTTC.

The V gene is TRBV27, the J gene TRBJ2-2; possible D gene TRBD2, 5 bases. Germline loops: CDR1 MNHEY, CDR2 SMNVEV (reference sequence). CDR3 length: 15 residues. Deletions cut 3 bases from V and 5 bases from J, with 13 bases between. The CDR3 here is CASSFRLAATGELFF. CDR3 nucleotide sequence: TGTGCCAGCAGTTTCAGGCTAGCAGCTACCGGGGAGCTGTTTTTT.

This clone has just a few counts. This chain links TRBV27 with TRBJ2-7; the match to TRBD1 covers 12 bases. The V and J ends lost 3 bases and 6 bases, in that order; junction bases with no gene match: 0. Germline loops: CDR1 MNHEY, CDR2 SMNVEV (reference sequence). The CDR3 loop spans 13 amino acids. CDR3: CASSLGQGAEQYF. DNA for the CDR3: TGTGCCAGCAGTTTGGGACAGGGGGCCGAGCAGTACTTC.

The chain combines TRBV27 with TRBJ2-5; D not resolved. The CDR3 covers 13 residues. CDR1 and CDR2 from the germline V gene are MNHEY and SMNVEV (reference sequence). Trimming took 2 bases from V and 7 from J, leaving 11 bases between them. CDR3 amino acids: CASSLDASGTQYF. As DNA, the CDR3 is TGTGCCAGCAGTTTAGATGCCTCCGGGACCCAGTACTTC.

This clone showed up just a few times. A junction end diverges from the germline sequence, so it may reflect a read error. The rearrangement links TRBV7-6 to TRBJ2-7, with 9 positions matching TRBD1. The CDR3 sequence is 14 residues long. Germline V CDR1 and CDR2: SGHVS, FNYEAQ. This chain's CDR3 is CASTLKDRGTEQYF. The CDR3 bases are TGTGCCAGCACCTTAAAGGACAGGGGAACCGAGCAGTACTTC.

This clone appeared a few times. This chain links TRBV29-1 with TRBJ2-2; weak D call: TRBD1 (6 bases). Trimming took 4 bases from V and 1 from J, leaving 13 bases between them. This CDR3 is built from 15 residues. CDR1 is SQVTM and CDR2 is ANQGSEA in the germline V gene. For the CDR3, the DNA is TGCAGCGTTGTTATTAGGGACATGAACACCGGGGAGCTGTTTTTT. Amino acid sequence: CSVVIRDMNTGELFF.

The V gene is TRBV5-1, the J gene TRBJ2-7; 7 nucleotides match TRBD1. J gave up 9 bases and V 4 bases, and 10 bases lay outside the gene matches. Germline V gene sequence: CDR1 SGHRS, CDR2 YFSETQ. This CDR3 region has 13 residues. In DNA form, the CDR3 reads TGCGCCAGCAGCCTCGGACAGGTAGCAGCGCAGTACTTC. Amino acids: CASSLGQVAAQYF.

V usage is TRBV25-1 and J usage is TRBJ2-5; D possibly corresponds to TRBD1 (5 bases). Trimming removed 3 bases at V and 5 bases at J, with 13 bases between. CDR3 size: 14 residues. Germline CDR1 and CDR2: MGHDK and SYGVNS. The CDR3 DNA reads TGTGCCAGCAGTGACCCCTACAGGCGGGAGACCCAGTACTTC. This codes for CASSDPYRRETQYF.

The rearrangement joins TRBV9 to TRBJ1-6; TRBD1 is a possible D gene (6 bases). V was shortened by 4 bases and J by 2 bases, with 16 bases between the two germline ends. Germline V lookup: CDR1 SGDLS, CDR2 YYNGEE. This CDR3 region has 17 residues. CDR3 region: CASSQSGVSAYNSPLHF. In nucleotides, the CDR3 is TGTGCCAGCAGCCAATCAGGGGTATCGGCCTATAATTCACCCCTCCACTTT.

This chain joins TRBV7-9 and TRBJ1-2; D call uncertain. The CDR3 has 13 amino acids. V was shortened by 1 base and J by 8 bases, with 11 bases between the two germline ends. From germline, CDR1 is SEHNR and CDR2 FQNEAQ (reference sequence). The CDR3 is CASSLGPRPGYTF. The CDR3 DNA follows: TGTGCCAGCAGCTTAGGGCCCCGCCCGGGCTACACCTTC.

Regarding this clone: The junction departs from germline at one end; a sequencing error may be responsible. Other nucleotide sequences from this sample produce the same CDR3. The genes are TRBV19 and TRBJ2-3; 8 positions agree with TRBD2. Germline loops: CDR1 LNHDA, CDR2 SQIVND (reference sequence). The CDR3 is 15 residues long. This chain's CDR3 is CASSMGLAGTDTQYF. The CDR3 DNA reads as TGTGCCAGTAGTATGGGGCTAGCGGGCACGGATACGCAGTATTTT.

The chain employs TRBV7-9 and TRBJ2-1, with D possibly TRBD2 on 6 matching bases. V was pared by 5 bases and J by 7 bases, with 21 bases between. Germline V gives CDR1 SEHNR, CDR2 FQNEAQ (reference sequence). This CDR3 is built from 16 residues. CDR3 region: CASSQALGTARNEQFF. The CDR3 DNA follows: TGTGCCAGCAGCCAAGCGCTTGGGACTGCCAGGAATGAGCAGTTCTTC. Together with reference TRBV7-9 and TRBJ2-1, the CDR3 gives the full variable domain: DTGVSQNPRHKITKRGQNVTFRCDPISEHNRLYWYRQTLGQGPEFLTYFQNEAQLEKSRLLSDRFSAERPKGSFSTLEIQRTEQGDSAMYLCASSQALGTARNEQFFGPGTRLTVL.

This clone was recorded once. The chain links TRBV11-2 to TRBJ2-7; TRBD1 aligns across 9 bases. The CDR3 runs to 14 residues. The V and J ends lost 4 bases and 2 bases, in that order; junction bases with no gene match: 3. CDR1 and CDR2 (germline): SGHAT, FQNNGV. Here the CDR3 reads CASSSQGAAYEQYF. As DNA, the CDR3 is TGTGCCAGCAGCTCACAGGGGGCGGCCTACGAGCAGTACTTC.

This clone has only a few counts. This chain links TRBV20-1 with TRBJ2-1; possible D gene TRBD2, 5 bases. The V end lost 5 bases, the J end lost 8 bases, and 10 bases lay between the germline ends. CDR1 and CDR2 (germline): DFQATT, SNEGSKA (reference sequence). The CDR3 contains 11 residues. CDR3 amino acids: CSAPSGYEQFF. In DNA, the CDR3 is TGCAGTGCTCCCTCGGGGTATGAGCAGTTCTTC.

The rearrangement links TRBV18 to TRBJ2-5; 13 bases map to TRBD2. The J segment lost 1 base and the V segment lost 5 bases, leaving 1 base of the junction unmatched. The CDR3 is made up of 15 amino acids. CDR1 and CDR2 (germline): KGHSH, LQKENI. In DNA form, the CDR3 reads TGTGCCAGCTCAGGACTAGCGGGAGTCCAAGAGACCCAGTACTTC. Protein: CASSGLAGVQETQYF.

The chain combines TRBV9 with TRBJ2-7; tentative D call: TRBD1 (6 bases). Germline V gene lookup returns CDR1 SGDLS and CDR2 YYNGEE. The CDR3 totals 15 residues. Trimming removed 0 bases from V and 1 base from J, with 11 bases in between. The CDR3 DNA reads as TGTGCCAGCAGCGTAGAACAGGGACCATCCTACGAGCAGTACTTC. Residues: CASSVEQGPSYEQYF.

The chain couples TRBV4-2 to TRBJ1-5, with D possibly matching TRBD1 (5 bases). CDR3 size: 13 residues. The ends were cut back, 5 bases at V and 4 bases at J, with 9 bases in the middle. The germline V gene encodes CDR1 LGHNA and CDR2 YNFKEQ. CDR3 in amino acids: CASSYTGNQPQHF. CDR3 DNA: TGTGCCAGCAGCTACACAGGTAATCAGCCCCAGCATTTT.

The V call is TRBV19, the J call TRBJ2-1; 7 positions match TRBD1. This CDR3 spans 15 amino acids. Trimming took 4 bases from V and 9 from J; bases not matched to a gene: 12. Per germline, CDR1 LNHDA and CDR2 SQIVND (reference sequence). Written as DNA, the CDR3 is TGTGCCAGTAGTACCCGGGACAGTCGTTTAAGTGAGCAGTTCTTC. It yields the protein CASSTRDSRLSEQFF.

This clone has a handful of counts. The rearrangement joins TRBV19 to TRBJ2-1; D may be TRBD2 (5 bases). Trimming left V 9 bases short and J 8 bases short, with 11 bases between. CDR3 length equals 11 residues. The germline CDR1 and CDR2 sequences are LNHDA and SQIVND (reference sequence). CDR3 sequence reads: CASDTRDEQFF. The CDR3 DNA sequence: TGTGCCAGCGACACTAGGGATGAGCAGTTCTTC.

The chain uses TRBV2 and TRBJ2-2; D might be TRBD2 (5 bases). The germline CDR1 and CDR2 sequences are SNHLY and FYNNEI. The CDR3 runs 14 residues. Trimming left V 3 bases short and J 4 bases short, with 9 bases between. CDR3 residues: CASSDLGSTGELFF. The CDR3 DNA sequence: TGTGCCAGCAGTGACTTGGGGAGCACCGGGGAGCTGTTTTTT.

This sequence joins TRBV5-1 and TRBJ2-3; D is possibly TRBD1 (6 bases). Between the trimmed V and J ends, which lost 4 bases and 4 bases, there was a span of 13 bases. The CDR3 is 14 amino acids. Germline assignment: CDR1 SGHRS and CDR2 YFSETQ. This CDR3 is CASSLGQFADTQYF. The CDR3 region has the DNA TGCGCCAGCAGCCTCGGACAGTTCGCAGATACGCAGTATTTT. Together with reference TRBV5-1 and TRBJ2-3, the CDR3 gives the full variable domain: KAGVTQTPRYLIKTRGQQVTLSCSPISGHRSVSWYQQTPGQGLQFLFEYFSETQRNKGNFPGRFSGRQFSNSRSEMNVSTLELGDSALYLCASSLGQFADTQYFGPGTRLTVL.

The chain is built from TRBV7-8 and TRBJ2-5; 7 bases align to TRBD2. CDR1 and CDR2 (germline): SGHVS, FQNEAQ. The CDR3 runs to 12 residues. V shed 5 bases and J 7 bases; nucleotides not matched to a gene: 4. This CDR3 reads CASSITGGTQYF. CDR3 DNA sequence: TGTGCCAGCAGCATAACGGGGGGGACCCAGTACTTC.